The 20 T cell receptor beta chains below were found in one sample sequenced in a study of beta chain features in type 1 diabetes (dated by TCRdb to the late 2010s). Library creation used the immunoSEQ multiplex PCR assay. The entire amount of isolated RNA was reverse transcribed using the High Capacity cDNA Reverse Transcription Kit, so the sequenced TCRB transcripts were expressed ones. TCRdb stores this immuneACCESS table with in-frame sequences only. Part of the clones is absent; in the studies checked, under half of the shortfall reflects unresolved V genes, and no reason is known for the rest. The sample has 810,000 or so clones on record, around a sixth of them singletons. Together, the top ten hold 0.02% to 0.03% of the sample. The specimen sequenced was naive CD4+ T cells from blood. The sample's cell subset or site label, decoded: true naive CD4+ T cells. These receptors were obtained from a woman aged 18-30 years in good health.

The chain combines TRBV2 with TRBJ2-1, with TRBD1 as a possible D gene (6 bases). CDR1 is SNHLY, CDR2 FYNNEI, per germline. This CDR3 has 14 amino acids. V was cut by 6 bases and J by 5 bases, with 14 bases left in between. The CDR3 nucleotides are TGTGCCAGCAGGGACCCCAGGGGCCACAATGAGCAGTTCTTC. Residues: CASRDPRGHNEQFF.

The chain couples TRBV7-3 to TRBJ2-3; D unclear. Looked up from germline, CDR1 is SGHTA and CDR2 is FQGTGA. This CDR3 region has 13 residues. V was cut by 4 bases and J by 6 bases, with 11 bases left in between. The CDR3 region is CASSSQRWDTQYF. The CDR3, as DNA: TGTGCCAGCAGCTCCCAAAGGTGGGATACGCAGTATTTT.

This clone was counted a few times. This chain connects TRBV21-1 to TRBJ2-5; the table's D call, TRBD2, was not checked against the DNA. TRBV21-1 is recorded as a pseudogene. The CDR3 is 16 amino acids. CDR3 protein: CASSKVTAGVGETQYF. The CDR3 DNA reads TGTGCCAGCAGCAAAGTAACAGCGGGAGTTGGAGAGACCCAGTACTTC.

On this clone: The sample has other DNA sequences that encode this CDR3 too. The rearrangement links TRBV7-2 to TRBJ2-1, with D hard to call. From germline, CDR1 is SGHTA and CDR2 FQGNSA. V gave up 5 bases and J gave up 4 bases, with 9 bases separating them. This CDR3 spans 13 amino acids. CDR3 coding DNA: TGTGCCAGCAGCCTAGGACCGTACAATGAGCAGTTCTTC. This encodes CASSLGPYNEQFF.

The genes are TRBV7-2 and TRBJ2-1, with D possibly TRBD2 on 6 matching bases. This CDR3 contains 15 residues. Trimming left V 8 bases short and J 4 bases short, with 18 bases between. The germline V gene has CDR1 SGHTA and CDR2 FQGNSA. The CDR3 DNA follows: TGTGCCAGCGTGGAGGGCGGGAAGAGATACAATGAGCAGTTCTTC. It translates to CASVEGGKRYNEQFF.

This clone was counted a few times. V gene TRBV21-1 combines with J gene TRBJ2-7. TRBV21-1 is a documented pseudogene. CDR3 length equals 14 residues. The CDR3 nucleotides read TGTGCCAGCAGCATGTTATACGGCTACTACGAGCAGTACTTC. Translating it yields CASSMLYGYYEQYF.

Note on this clone: The sample carries other DNA sequences with the same CDR3. The chain carries TRBV18 and TRBJ2-2; D may be TRBD1 or TRBD2 (5 bases each). The germline CDR1 and CDR2 sequences are KGHSH and LQKENI. Trimming took off 2 bases at V and 0 bases at J, with 7 bases between the two ends. The CDR3 is 15 residues long. CDR3 residues: CASSPGTANTGELFF. The DNA for the CDR3 is TGTGCCAGCTCACCAGGGACCGCGAACACCGGGGAGCTGTTTTTT.

The chain recombines TRBV5-1 with TRBJ2-5; weak D call: TRBD2 (5 bases). V shed 5 bases and J shed 4 bases, with 24 bases lying between them. Germline values: CDR1 SGHRS, CDR2 YFSETQ. The CDR3 loop spans 17 amino acids. CDR3 in DNA: TGCGCCAGCAGACCCCTGTTAACCCCACAAGCGGCAGAGACCCAGTACTTC. Amino acids: CASRPLLTPQAAETQYF.

The genes are TRBV21-1 and TRBJ1-5. TRBV21-1 is marked as a pseudogene. The CDR3 has 16 residues. The CDR3 reads CASSKEGGEINQPQHF. For the CDR3, the DNA is TGTGCCAGCAGCAAAGAGGGAGGGGAGATCAATCAGCCCCAGCATTTT.

Concerning this clone: Other nucleotide sequences from this sample produce the same CDR3. This chain joins TRBV23-1 and TRBJ2-1, with a weak D call TRBD2 (6 bases). TRBV23-1 is an open reading frame whose function is uncertain. This CDR3 contains 15 residues. V was pared by 2 bases and J by 9 bases, with 17 bases between. CDR3 amino acids: CASSQPLPTRPEQFF. In nucleotides, the CDR3 is TGCGCCAGCAGTCAACCACTCCCGACTAGACCTGAGCAGTTCTTC.

CDR3 sequence (DNA): TGTGCCATCGGGGGGGTGGCAGGCTACGAGCAGTACTTC. This translates into CAIGGVAGYEQYF. J is TRBJ2-7 and V is TRBV10-3; 7 bases line up with TRBD2. CDR1 is ENHRY and CDR2 is SYGVKD in the germline V gene. Unmatched junction bases numbered 7, after V lost 8 bases and J lost 3 bases. The CDR3 is 13 residues long.

This sequence joins TRBV5-1 and TRBJ2-1; D remains ambiguous. V lost 1 base and J lost 10, with 6 bases in between. Germline V gives CDR1 SGHRS, CDR2 YFSETQ. CDR3 length: 11 amino acids. The CDR3 region has the DNA TGCGCCAGCAGCTTGATAGGAGAGCAGTTCTTC. Its translation: CASSLIGEQFF.

This clone was counted between two and nine times. The chain joins TRBV9 to TRBJ2-2, with D perhaps TRBD2 (6 bases). The CDR3 loop spans 15 amino acids. Looked up from germline, CDR1 is SGDLS and CDR2 is YYNGEE. Trimming took 1 base from V and 6 from J, leaving 13 bases between them. CDR3 DNA sequence: TGTGCCAGCAGCGTACGGGGGTCTGCCCCCGGGGAGCTGTTTTTT. Translating it yields CASSVRGSAPGELFF.

The rearrangement uses TRBV6-5 and TRBJ2-5, with TRBD1 matching 7 bases. Germline trimming cut 5 bases from V and 6 bases from J; bases unmatched to any gene: 12. This CDR3 contains 15 residues. The germline V gene encodes CDR1 MNHEY and CDR2 SVGAGI. The CDR3 DNA sequence: TGTGCCAGCAGTAGAGGGGGCGCCCTCATCAAGACCCAGTACTTC. It specifies CASSRGGALIKTQYF.

This clone was observed a few times. The chain has TRBV19 and TRBJ1-1; 8 nucleotides match TRBD1. Trimming took 2 bases from V and 7 from J; bases not matched to a gene: 6. The CDR3 has 14 residues. Per germline, CDR1 LNHDA and CDR2 SQIVND (reference sequence). The CDR3 loop reads CASSIRQGRDEAFF. CDR3 DNA: TGTGCCAGTAGTATACGACAGGGGCGGGATGAAGCTTTCTTT.

This clone was counted between two and nine times. V and J are TRBV5-1 and TRBJ2-2; D gene uncertain. Trimming left V 1 base short and J 0 bases short, with 4 bases between. Per the germline V gene, CDR1 is SGHRS and CDR2 is YFSETQ. This CDR3 has 14 residues. CDR3 sequence: CASSLRTNTGELFF. The CDR3 DNA follows: TGCGCCAGCAGCTTGCGTACGAACACCGGGGAGCTGTTTTTT.

This rearrangement joins TRBV6-5 to TRBJ2-2; D is unclear. Trimming removed 6 bases at V and 8 bases at J, with 19 bases between. The CDR3 is made up of 15 amino acids. CDR1 MNHEY and CDR2 SVGAGI come from the germline V gene. CDR3 nucleotide sequence: TGTGCCAGCAGACCCACGCTCGAGAACTGGGGGGAGCTGTTTTTT. Protein: CASRPTLENWGELFF.

The chain combines TRBV6-1 with TRBJ2-5; D might be TRBD1 (6 bases). There are 13 residues in the CDR3. V gave up 5 bases and J gave up 5 bases, with 12 bases separating them. CDR1 and CDR2 from the germline V gene are MNHNS and SASEGT. The CDR3 sequence is CASSRDTGETQYF. CDR3 nucleotide sequence: TGTGCCAGCAGTAGGGACACCGGGGAGACCCAGTACTTC.

This clone has just a few counts. The gene calls are TRBV6-5 and TRBJ2-1; D remains unclear. Germline CDR1 reads MNHEY; CDR2 reads SVGAGI. The V end was cut by 6 bases, the J end by 6 bases, with 12 bases between. This CDR3 contains 13 residues. The CDR3 sequence: CASRKETRNEQFF. In DNA, the CDR3 is TGTGCCAGCAGGAAGGAAACTCGCAATGAGCAGTTCTTC.

The chain couples TRBV25-1 to TRBJ2-3, with D perhaps assigned TRBD1 or TRBD2 (5 bases each). The CDR3 spans 16 residues. Germline CDR1 is MGHDK and CDR2 is SYGVNS. The V end was cut by 1 base, the J end by 2 bases, with 13 bases between. As DNA, the CDR3 is TGTGCCAGCAGTGAATGGGGGACCCCCTCCACAGATACGCAGTATTTT. This codes for CASSEWGTPSTDTQYF.